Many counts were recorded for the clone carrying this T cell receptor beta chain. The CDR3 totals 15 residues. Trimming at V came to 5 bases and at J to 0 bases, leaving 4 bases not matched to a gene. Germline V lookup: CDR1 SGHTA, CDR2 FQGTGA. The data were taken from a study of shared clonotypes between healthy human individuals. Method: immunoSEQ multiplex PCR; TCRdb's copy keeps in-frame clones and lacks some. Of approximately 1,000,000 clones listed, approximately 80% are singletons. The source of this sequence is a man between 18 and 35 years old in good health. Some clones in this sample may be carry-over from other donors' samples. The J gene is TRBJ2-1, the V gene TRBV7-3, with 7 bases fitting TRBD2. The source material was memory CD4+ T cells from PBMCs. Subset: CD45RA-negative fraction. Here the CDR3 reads CASSPGGGSYNEQFF. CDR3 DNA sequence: TGTGCCAGCAGCCCGGGGGGAGGCTCCTACAATGAGCAGTTCTTC.